Each of the 32 T cell receptor beta chains below was sequenced from the same sample in a study of T cells in women clearing cervical HPV infection. Profiling relied on immunoSEQ multiplex PCR, and the TCRdb table lists in-frame clones only, not all of them. The sample's table shows about 40,000 clones. Sample: blood buffy coat. Receptors were obtained from a woman between 18 and 75 years old with a cervical HPV16 infection that either progressed to CIN3+ or cleared (not recorded which).

Regarding this clone: The CDR3 end lies 3 residues beyond the end of the read and is filled in from the germline J gene. This chain uses TRBV19 with TRBJ1-1; D unclear. The CDR3 is 13 residues long. V shed 7 bases and J shed 5 bases, with 14 bases lying between them. Germline V gene data show CDR1 as LNHDA and CDR2 as SQIVND (reference sequence). The CDR3 reads CASTFRVDTEAFF. The CDR3 bases that were read are TGTGCCAGTACCTTTAGGGTAGATACTGAA.

On this clone itself: The CDR3 end lies 3 residues beyond the end of the read and is filled in from the germline J gene. The chain uses TRBV20-1 and TRBJ2-5; D gene uncertain. The CDR3 is made up of 14 amino acids. V lost 3 bases and J lost 4, with 15 bases in between. CDR1 is DFQATT, CDR2 SNEGSKA, per germline (reference sequence). Here the CDR3 reads CSARGHRVLETQYF. CDR3 DNA, as far as it was read: TGCAGTGCTAGGGGTCATCGGGTTTTAGAGACC.

Comment on this clone: From the germline J gene comes the end of the CDR3, since the read stops 3 residues before it. The chain uses TRBV7-6 and TRBJ1-2; possibly TRBD1 for D (5 bases). Trimming left V 5 bases short and J 1 base short, with 11 bases between. The CDR3 runs 14 residues. Germline loops: CDR1 SGHVS, CDR2 FNYEAQ. Incomplete CDR3 DNA: TGTGCCAGCAGCAAACCGACAGTTAACTATGGC. Encoded protein: CASSKPTVNYG. From start to end, the CDR3 is CASSKPTVNYGYTF.

In the case of this clone: The read gets to within 3 residues of the CDR3 end, and the germline J gene fills in the rest. This sequence joins TRBV30 and TRBJ2-5; D remains ambiguous. This CDR3 is 13 amino acids long. The germline gives CDR1 GTSNPN, CDR2 SVGIG (reference sequence). Between the trimmed V and J ends, which lost 0 bases and 4 bases, there was a span of 9 bases. Partial CDR3 DNA: TGTGCCTGGAGTGTACGACTGGGAGAGACC. Its translation: CAWSVRLGET. The complete CDR3 reads CAWSVRLGETQYF.

The CDR3 sequence: CSSIPWGSSGNTIYF. The CDR3 bases that were read are TGCAGTTCCATTCCATGGGGCAGCTCTGGAAACACC. The genes are TRBV20-1 and TRBJ1-3, with a weak D call TRBD1 (5 bases). Coverage ceases 3 residues before the CDR3 finishes, and the germline J gene fills in the end. CDR3 length equals 15 residues. The germline V and J ends were trimmed by 8 bases and 0 bases, with 17 bases remaining between them. Germline assignment: CDR1 DFQATT and CDR2 SNEGSKA (reference sequence).

On this clone: The CDR3 is cut off 3 residues early in the read; its end comes from the germline J gene. The chain links TRBV20-1 to TRBJ1-4; TRBD1 matches at 10 bases. V gave up 5 bases and J gave up 7 bases; unmatched junction bases: 10. Germline V lookup: CDR1 DFQATT, CDR2 SNEGSKA (reference sequence). CDR3 length: 15 residues. The CDR3 DNA, read in part, is TGCAGTGCTCCGTCGCGGACAGGGGGTGGTGAAAAA. It translates to CSAPSRTGGGEK. The CDR3, in full, reads CSAPSRTGGGEKLFF.

As to this clone: The CDR3 end lies 3 residues beyond the end of the read and is filled in from the germline J gene. This sequence joins TRBV12-3 or TRBV12-4 and TRBJ1-2, with D unresolved. V lost 2 bases to trimming and J lost 1 base, with 11 bases between them. The CDR3 contains 15 residues. The sequenced CDR3 bases are TGTGCCAGCAGTTTAAAGGACTACGTTAACTATGGC. Translating it yields CASSLKDYVNYG. The full CDR3 sequence reads CASSLKDYVNYGYTF.

Of note for this clone: From the germline J gene comes the end of the CDR3, since the read stops 3 residues before it. This chain uses TRBV28 with TRBJ2-3; D might be TRBD1 (6 bases). The germline V and J ends were trimmed by 4 bases and 5 bases, with 13 bases remaining between them. The CDR3 totals 14 residues. Germline V gene lookup returns CDR1 MDHEN and CDR2 SYDVKM. CDR3 DNA, as far as it was read: TGTGCCAGCAGTTGGGTACAGGGTGGAGATACG. It yields the protein CASSWVQGGDT. The entire CDR3 protein reads CASSWVQGGDTQYF.

Points on this clone: Other nucleotide sequences from this sample produce the same CDR3. The part of the CDR3 DNA that was read is TGTGCCAGCTCCCCCCCGGGGGGGGGCACAGATACG. Its translation: CASSPPGGGTDT. The whole CDR3 is CASSPPGGGTDTQYF. The V gene is TRBV18, the J gene TRBJ2-3; 8 nucleotides match TRBD2. The CDR3 end lies 3 residues beyond the end of the read and is filled in from the germline J gene. Germline CDR1 and CDR2: KGHSH and LQKENI. The CDR3 has 15 amino acids. The trim removed 6 bases at V and 1 base at J, leaving 6 bases unmatched.

As to this clone: The sequenced fragment ends 3 residues before the CDR3 boundary, so the rest is inferred from the germline J gene. The chain joins TRBV5-1 to TRBJ1-6; D not resolved. Looked up from germline, CDR1 is SGHRS and CDR2 is YFSETQ. The length of the CDR3 is 14 residues. Between the trimmed V and J ends, which lost 4 bases and 5 bases, there was a span of 10 bases. CDR3 DNA (partial): TGCGCCAGCAGCCAGGAACCAAATAATTCACCC. Translated: CASSQEPNNSP. The full CDR3 sequence reads CASSQEPNNSPLHF.

A remark on this clone: The CDR3 goes on 3 residues after the read ends, and that part is filled in from the germline J gene. The J gene is TRBJ2-7, the V gene TRBV20-1; D might be TRBD1 (6 bases). V dropped 5 bases and J dropped 6 bases, with 14 bases sitting between them. The CDR3 is made up of 12 amino acids. Germline lookup yields CDR1 DFQATT and CDR2 SNEGSKA (reference sequence). The covered CDR3 bases are TGCAGTGCTCTGACCACAGGGACCGAG. Translation: CSALTTGTE. The entire CDR3 protein reads CSALTTGTEQYF.

Concerning this clone: Read sequence stops 3 residues before the CDR3 end, and the germline J gene provides the missing end. The V and J genes are TRBV7-8 and TRBJ1-2; D remains ambiguous. The CDR3 runs 14 residues. The germline V gene has CDR1 SGHVS and CDR2 FQNEAQ. V was shortened by 5 bases and J by 7 bases, with 17 bases between the two germline ends. Incomplete CDR3 DNA: TGTGCCAGCAGCCCGTACGGGGTCGTCGGTGGC. This translates into CASSPYGVVGG. The full CDR3 protein reads CASSPYGVVGGYTF. Full variable domain (remainder filled in from reference TRBV7-8 and TRBJ1-2): GAGVSQSPRYKVAKRGQDVALRCDPISGHVSLFWYQQALGQGPEFLTYFQNEAQLDKSGLPSDRFFAERPEGSVSTLKIQRTQQEDSAVYLCASSPYGVVGGYTFGSGTRLTVV.

As regards this clone: Sequencing ends 3 residues short of the CDR3 end; the germline J gene provides the rest. The chain joins TRBV18 to TRBJ2-2, with 7 positions matching TRBD1. CDR3 length: 15 residues. CDR1 and CDR2 (germline): KGHSH, LQKENI. V lost 6 bases, J lost 3 bases, and 7 bases stayed unmatched. Here the CDR3 reads CASSLRQGDTGELFF. The CDR3 DNA, read in part, is TGTGCCAGCTCCCTCCGACAGGGAGACACCGGGGAG.

As regards this clone: From the germline J gene comes the end of the CDR3, since the read stops 3 residues before it. The chain uses TRBV7-9 and TRBJ1-1; D perhaps matches TRBD1 (5 bases). CDR1 is SEHNR, CDR2 FQNEAQ, per germline (reference sequence). The CDR3 runs to 13 residues. Trimming stripped 3 bases from V and 4 bases from J, with 9 bases between. The sequenced part of the CDR3 DNA is TGTGCCAGCAGCTTCCAGGGTGGCACTGAA. It specifies CASSFQGGTE. The CDR3 as a whole reads CASSFQGGTEAFF.

As to this clone: At one end the junction does not follow the germline gene, possibly because of a read error. The read ends 3 residues before the CDR3 terminus; that terminus is restored from the germline J gene. This chain uses TRBV6-1 with TRBJ1-1; possibly TRBD1 for D (5 bases). The CDR3 extends over 13 amino acids. Germline CDR1 MNHNS, CDR2 SASEGT. The part of the CDR3 DNA that was read is TGTGCCAGCAGTGGGGCCCCGGACACAGAA. Protein product: CASSGAPDTE. The full CDR3 is CASSGAPDTEAFF.

Concerning this clone itself: The DNA ends 3 residues before the CDR3 does, and the rest of the CDR3 is filled in from the germline J gene. The rearrangement links TRBV7-9 to TRBJ2-1; 7 bases align to TRBD2. Germline V CDR1 and CDR2: SEHNR, FQNEAQ (reference sequence). The CDR3 consists of 14 residues. Trimming removed 9 bases from V and 8 bases from J; junction bases left unmatched: 13. The CDR3 DNA, read in part, is TGTGCCAGGGGGGGGGTCGGTAGGAGCGATGAG. This codes for CARGGVGRSDE. In full, the CDR3 is CARGGVGRSDEQFF. Together with reference TRBV7-9 and TRBJ2-1, the CDR3 gives the full variable domain: DTGVSQNPRHKITKRGQNVTFRCDPISEHNRLYWYRQTLGQGPEFLTYFQNEAQLEKSRLLSDRFSAERPKGSFSTLEIQRTEQGDSAMYLCARGGVGRSDEQFFGPGTRLTVL.

In the case of this clone: The read terminates 3 residues ahead of where the CDR3 ends, so the germline J gene completes it. The V and J genes are TRBV29-1 and TRBJ2-3; 8 bases align to TRBD2. Per the germline V gene, CDR1 is SQVTM and CDR2 is ANQGSEA. V gave up 6 bases and J gave up 2 bases; unmatched junction bases: 10. The CDR3 has 15 amino acids. CDR3 DNA (partial): TGCAGCGTCCGCCGTACTAGCGGATACACAGATACG. Translating gives CSVRRTSGYTDT. The CDR3 as a whole reads CSVRRTSGYTDTQYF.

As to this clone: The CDR3 goes on 3 residues after the read ends, and that part is filled in from the germline J gene. The chain joins TRBV2 to TRBJ2-5, with TRBD2 identical over 10 bases. Germline trimming cut 4 bases from V and 5 bases from J; bases unmatched to any gene: 7. The germline V gene encodes CDR1 SNHLY and CDR2 FYNNEI. This CDR3 has 15 residues. The CDR3 loop is CASSVEAGGPETQYF. The part of the CDR3 DNA that was read is TGTGCCAGCAGTGTCGAAGCGGGGGGGCCGGAGACC.

Details on this clone: The CDR3 goes on 3 residues after the read ends, and that part is filled in from the germline J gene. This sequence joins TRBV19 and TRBJ1-5; D gene ambiguous. This CDR3 spans 16 amino acids. The germline V and J ends were trimmed by 7 bases and 1 base, with 17 bases remaining between them. In germline, CDR1 is LNHDA, CDR2 SQIVND (reference sequence). The part of the CDR3 DNA that was read is TGTGCCAGTACCGATAAGCCGGTCAGGAGCAATCAGCCC. Its protein is CASTDKPVRSNQP. The CDR3 in full is CASTDKPVRSNQPQHF.

About this clone: Sequencing ends 3 residues short of the CDR3 end; the germline J gene provides the rest. V is TRBV5-1 and J is TRBJ2-2, with D perhaps matching TRBD1 (6 bases). This CDR3 has 16 amino acids. V lost 4 bases and J lost 4, with 17 bases in between. From germline, CDR1 is SGHRS and CDR2 YFSETQ. CDR3 protein: CASSPTPGHLTGELFF. The part of the CDR3 DNA that was read is TGCGCCAGCAGCCCAACTCCGGGACATCTCACCGGGGAG.

A remark on this clone: The DNA ends 3 residues before the CDR3 does, and the rest of the CDR3 is filled in from the germline J gene. The chain combines TRBV19 with TRBJ1-1, with TRBD1 matching 7 bases. The CDR3 sequence is 14 residues long. The V gene's germline CDR1 is LNHDA and CDR2 SQIVND (reference sequence). J was trimmed by 6 bases and V by 5 bases; bases with no gene match: 9. This CDR3 is CASSLLQGSSEAFF. The sequenced part of the CDR3 DNA is TGTGCCAGTAGTCTTCTACAGGGGAGTTCTGAA.

With regard to this clone: The read ends 3 residues early relative to the CDR3; the germline J gene fills the gap. The rearrangement uses TRBV4-1 and TRBJ1-2; tentatively, D is TRBD1 (5 bases). The CDR3 is 17 amino acids. Germline CDR1 MGHRA, CDR2 YSYEKL. Trimming stripped 0 bases from V and 2 bases from J, with 16 bases between. This CDR3 is CASSQESQSGGNYGYTF. CDR3 bases read: TGCGCCAGCAGCCAAGAATCCCAGTCTGGGGGGAACTATGGC.

Note on this clone: The observed sequence ends 3 residues before the CDR3 terminus, with the missing tail filled in from the germline J gene. The chain has TRBV2 and TRBJ1-1; 9 positions match TRBD1. This CDR3 contains 14 residues. V was clipped by 6 bases and J by 4 bases; unmatched bases: 6. Germline V CDR1 and CDR2: SNHLY, FYNNEI. CDR3 in amino acids: CASSTGGIGTEAFF. The sequenced CDR3 bases are TGTGCCAGCAGCACAGGGGGCATAGGCACTGAA.

With regard to this clone: The junction does not match germline at one end; this may be a read error. The read gets to within 3 residues of the CDR3 end, and the germline J gene fills in the rest. The V gene is TRBV6-4, the J gene TRBJ2-1, with TRBD1 matching 12 bases. Germline assignment: CDR1 MRHNA and CDR2 SNTAGT. The length of the CDR3 is 15 residues. CDR3 region: CASSAGTGGYHEQFF. The covered CDR3 bases are TGTGCCAGCAGTGCCGGGACAGGGGGCTACCATGAG.

Regarding this clone: The read ends 3 residues shy of where the CDR3 ends; the end is completed using the germline J gene. The chain links TRBV5-1 to TRBJ2-7, with 7 bases aligning to TRBD1. Unmatched junction bases numbered 4, after V lost 3 bases and J lost 1 base. From germline, CDR1 is SGHRS and CDR2 YFSETQ. CDR3 length equals 14 residues. The sequenced part of the CDR3 DNA is TGCGCCAGCAGCTCCCAGACAGGGTCCTACGAG. This translates into CASSSQTGSYE. The CDR3 reads in full as CASSSQTGSYEQYF. The full variable domain, in which reference TRBV5-1 and TRBJ2-7 provide the parts outside the CDR3, is KAGVTQTPRYLIKTRGQQVTLSCSPISGHRSVSWYQQTPGQGLQFLFEYFSETQRNKGNFPGRFSGRQFSNSRSEMNVSTLELGDSALYLCASSSQTGSYEQYFGPGTRLTVT.

A remark on this clone: Read sequence stops 3 residues before the CDR3 end, and the germline J gene provides the missing end. This chain connects TRBV4-2 to TRBJ1-4; D unresolved. The germline V gene has CDR1 LGHNA and CDR2 YNFKEQ. The CDR3 loop spans 15 amino acids. V gave up 0 bases and J gave up 3 bases, with 8 bases separating them. CDR3 sequence: CASSQEAMANEKLFF. Partial CDR3 DNA: TGTGCCAGCAGCCAAGAGGCCATGGCTAATGAAAAA.

Comments on this clone: The CDR3 end is not reached by the read, which stops 3 residues before it; the germline J gene fills it in. V is TRBV2 and J is TRBJ1-6; 7 positions agree with TRBD1. The CDR3 runs to 14 residues. V shed 6 bases, J shed 7 bases, and the junction held 6 bases outside the gene matches. The germline V gene has CDR1 SNHLY and CDR2 FYNNEI. The CDR3 sequence: CASRQDRPNSPLHF. The covered CDR3 bases are TGTGCCAGCAGGCAGGACAGGCCGAATTCACCC.

Comment on this clone: The CDR3 goes on 3 residues after the read ends, and that part is filled in from the germline J gene. This sequence joins TRBV7-2 and TRBJ1-5; TRBD1 aligns across 7 bases. This CDR3 has 13 residues. V trimming: 5 bases; J trimming: 6 bases; junction bases outside the gene matches: 4. CDR1 and CDR2 from the germline V gene are SGHTA and FQGNSA. CDR3 DNA, as far as it was read: TGTGCCAGCAGCACAGGGGCTCGTCAGCCC. It specifies CASSTGARQP. The complete CDR3 protein is CASSTGARQPQHF.

With respect to this clone: The read ends 3 residues before the CDR3 terminus; that terminus is restored from the germline J gene. The J gene is TRBJ2-7, the V gene TRBV7-2, with a weak D call TRBD1 (5 bases). This CDR3 is 11 amino acids long. Germline loops: CDR1 SGHTA, CDR2 FQGNSA. Trimming removed 8 bases from V and 4 bases from J, with 9 bases in between. The chain's CDR3 is CASLTGYEQYF. The covered CDR3 bases are TGTGCCAGCCTCACAGGTTACGAG.

Note on this clone: Read coverage stops 3 residues before the CDR3 terminus; the germline J gene supplies the remainder. The chain couples TRBV7-9 to TRBJ1-6, with TRBD1 matching over 8 bases. Trimming took 7 bases from V and 10 from J; bases not matched to a gene: 9. This CDR3 comprises 14 residues. CDR1 is SEHNR, CDR2 FQNEAQ, per germline (reference sequence). The CDR3: CASTQGGLESPLHF. CDR3 DNA (partial): TGTGCCAGCACACAGGGGGGTCTTGAGTCACCC. The full variable domain, its missing parts supplied by reference TRBV7-9 and TRBJ1-6, is DTGVSQNPRHKITKRGQNVTFRCDPISEHNRLYWYRQTLGQGPEFLTYFQNEAQLEKSRLLSDRFSAERPKGSFSTLEIQRTEQGDSAMYLCASTQGGLESPLHFGNGTRLTVT.

CDR3 DNA, as far as it was read: TGTGCCTGGGACACAGGGGGCAATCAGCCC. It codes for CAWDTGGNQP. The full-length CDR3 reads as CAWDTGGNQPQHF. The chain joins TRBV30 to TRBJ1-5; 7 bases line up with TRBD1. The read gets to within 3 residues of the CDR3 end, and the germline J gene fills in the rest. V shed 5 bases, J shed 2 bases, and the junction held 3 bases outside the gene matches. CDR1 GTSNPN and CDR2 SVGIG come from the germline V gene (reference sequence). CDR3 length: 13 amino acids.

For this clone: The CDR3 end lies 3 residues beyond the end of the read and is filled in from the germline J gene. This chain uses TRBV6-2 or TRBV6-3 with TRBJ2-1; maybe TRBD2 (6 bases). CDR1 is MNHEY and CDR2 is SVGEGT in the germline V gene. This CDR3 spans 13 amino acids. Trimming stripped 6 bases from V and 6 bases from J, with 12 bases between. CDR3 DNA (partial): TGTGCCAGCAGGCGGGATTCAGTCAATGAG. Protein product: CASRRDSVNE. The CDR3 reads in full as CASRRDSVNEQFF.